One and the same sample provided the 25 T cell receptor beta chains below, sequenced in a study of post-analysis software for immune sequencing data. The study's findings and limits: Four or five TRBV segments occurring more often in patients than controls included TRBV5-6, TRBV5-1 and TRBV20-1.

Prepared TCR beta cDNA libraries contained unique molecular identifiers. TCRdb re-called the PCR reads through MiXCR, storing one row per CDR3 protein. The repertoire holds roughly 700,000 distinct CDR3 sequences, with less than 35% as singletons. These receptors' targets are unknown. Input material: blood. These receptors all stem from a girl between 5 and 17 years old with multiple sclerosis.

As regards this clonotype: Given a much more abundant clone one base away, this may be a read error. The chain combines TRBV10-3 with TRBJ2-4; 8 bases are a match to TRBD1. The CDR3 has 13 amino acids. Germline V gene sequence: CDR1 ENHRY, CDR2 SYGVKD. The CDR3 region is CAISEGTGNVQYF. The CDR3 region has the DNA TGTGCCATCAGTGAGGGGACAGGAAACGTTCAGTACTTC.

The V gene is TRBV12-3 or TRBV12-4, the J gene TRBJ2-7; D perhaps matches TRBD2 (6 bases). V shed 3 bases and J shed 3 bases, with 12 bases lying between them. The CDR3 is made up of 14 amino acids. For the CDR3, the DNA is TGTGCCAGCAGTTTCCCAGCGGGCGGCTACGAGCAGTACTTC. This codes for CASSFPAGGYEQYF.

V is TRBV14 and J is TRBJ2-3, with D possibly TRBD2 on 7 matching bases. This CDR3 region has 16 residues. The V gene lost 1 base and the J gene lost 2 bases, with 13 bases spanning the gap. The germline CDR1 and CDR2 sequences are SGHDN and FVKESK. CDR3 sequence (DNA): TGTGCCAGCAGCCAAGGGGCGGGGGCCACCACAGATACGCAGTATTTT. Translated, it gives CASSQGAGATTDTQYF.

This chain links TRBV7-2 with TRBJ1-4; no firm D call. The CDR3 extends over 11 amino acids. Trimming stripped 5 bases from V and 6 bases from J, with 4 bases between. Germline CDR1 reads SGHTA; CDR2 reads FQGNSA. This CDR3 is CASSAHEKLFF. The CDR3 DNA follows: TGTGCCAGCAGCGCCCATGAAAAACTGTTTTTT.

V gene TRBV29-1 combines with J gene TRBJ1-3, with a tentative D call TRBD1 (5 bases). Per germline, CDR1 SQVTM and CDR2 ANQGSEA. The CDR3 runs 13 residues. V gave up 4 bases and J gave up 0 bases, with 7 bases separating them. The DNA for the CDR3 is TGCAGCGTTGGACAGACCTCTGGAAACACCATATATTTT. This gives the protein CSVGQTSGNTIYF.

The chain is built from TRBV24-1 and TRBJ2-3; 8 bases align to TRBD2. CDR3 length: 17 amino acids. V dropped 2 bases and J dropped 4; count of bases not matched to a gene: 10. The V gene's germline CDR1 is KGHDR and CDR2 SFDVKD. This CDR3 is CATSDWGVAGLADTQYF. DNA of the CDR3: TGTGCCACCAGTGATTGGGGAGTAGCGGGACTCGCAGATACGCAGTATTTT.

V gene TRBV7-9 combines with J gene TRBJ2-5; D not resolved. In germline, CDR1 is SEHNR, CDR2 FQNEAQ (reference sequence). Trimming took off 3 bases at V and 0 bases at J, with 8 bases between the two ends. There are 14 residues in the CDR3. As DNA, the CDR3 is TGTGCCAGCAGCTTCCGACGGAACCAAGAGACCCAGTACTTC. Amino acid sequence: CASSFRRNQETQYF.

The J gene is TRBJ1-5, the V gene TRBV2; D remains unclear. Deletions cut 2 bases from V and 3 bases from J, with 5 bases between. The germline V gene encodes CDR1 SNHLY and CDR2 FYNNEI. This CDR3 is built from 13 residues. CDR3 nucleotides: TGTGCCAGCAGTGAAAGGCCCAATCAGCCCCAGCATTTT. This gives the protein CASSERPNQPQHF.

This clonotype was counted at least ten times. CDR3 loop: CASSQSIIAQETQYF. As DNA, the CDR3 is TGTGCCAGCAGCCAAAGCATCATTGCCCAAGAGACCCAGTACTTC. The chain links TRBV11-2 to TRBJ2-5; no clear D gene. V was cut by 5 bases and J by 1 base, with 14 bases left in between. CDR3 size: 15 residues. CDR1 SGHAT and CDR2 FQNNGV come from the germline V gene.

This clonotype was observed a few times. The chain joins TRBV6-6 to TRBJ2-1, with TRBD1 matching 11 bases. The V gene end was trimmed by 6 bases and the J gene end by 8 bases; junction bases not matched to a gene: 9. The CDR3 consists of 15 residues. Looked up from germline, CDR1 is MNHNY and CDR2 is SVGAGI (reference sequence). CDR3 in amino acids: CASSARDRGRDEQFF. The CDR3 DNA reads as TGTGCCAGCAGCGCACGGGACAGGGGGAGGGATGAGCAGTTCTTC.

The chain carries TRBV5-1 and TRBJ2-4; 8 positions agree with TRBD2. Judging by the DNA end, TRBJ2-7 fits better; the J call may be wrong. The CDR3 has 15 residues. Germline V CDR1 and CDR2: SGHRS, YFSETQ. The CDR3 nucleotides are TGCGCCAGCAGCTTGGTGGGCGGGAGGTTCCACGAGCAGTACTTC. Amino acid sequence: CASSLVGGRFHEQYF.

The chain joins TRBV6-6 to TRBJ1-6, with 12 bases fitting TRBD1. The ends lost 2 bases at V and 9 bases at J; junction bases unmatched: 5. Per germline, CDR1 MNHNY and CDR2 SVGAGI (reference sequence). The CDR3 is made up of 16 amino acids. DNA of the CDR3: TGTGCCAGCAGTTACGTCGGGACAGGGGGCTCTTCACCCCTCCACTTT. Translated, it gives CASSYVGTGGSSPLHF.

This rearrangement joins TRBV20-1 to TRBJ2-2; 11 nucleotides match TRBD2. The CDR3 totals 14 residues. Germline CDR1 reads DFQATT; CDR2 reads SNEGSKA (reference sequence). V lost 3 bases to trimming and J lost 5 bases; unmatched junction nucleotides: 2. The CDR3 sequence: CSARRTSGTGELFF. Written as DNA, the CDR3 is TGCAGTGCTAGGCGGACTAGCGGGACCGGGGAGCTGTTTTTT.

The sample holds many counts of this clonotype. The V call is TRBV20-1, the J call TRBJ2-1; D gene uncertain. CDR3 length: 15 amino acids. Trimming removed 3 bases from V and 0 bases from J, with 12 bases in between. Per the germline V gene, CDR1 is DFQATT and CDR2 is SNEGSKA (reference sequence). CDR3 coding DNA: TGCAGTGCTAGCCTCTCTGGCGACTCCTACAATGAGCAGTTCTTC. Translating it yields CSASLSGDSYNEQFF.

This chain joins TRBV12-3 or TRBV12-4 and TRBJ1-2; no reliable D call. Between the trimmed V and J ends, which lost 6 bases and 8 bases, there was a span of 19 bases. The CDR3 is 14 amino acids. CDR3 sequence (DNA): TGTGCCAGCAGGGTTGGTGGAATTCGGAGCGGCTACACCTTC. It codes for CASRVGGIRSGYTF.

The chain combines TRBV3-1 with TRBJ1-2; a possible D gene is TRBD1 (5 bases). The CDR3 runs 15 residues. V dropped 2 bases and J dropped 2 bases, with 12 bases sitting between them. Germline-derived CDR1 and CDR2 are LGHDT and YNNKEL (reference sequence). For the CDR3, the DNA is TGTGCCAGCAGCCAAAAGGGACGTTGGAACTATGGCTACACCTTC. Translation: CASSQKGRWNYGYTF.

The chain uses TRBV27 and TRBJ1-2; the match to TRBD1 covers 11 bases. V trimming: 4 bases; J trimming: 3 bases; junction bases outside the gene matches: 1. The CDR3 has 14 residues. The V gene's germline CDR1 is MNHEY and CDR2 SMNVEV (reference sequence). The CDR3 DNA sequence: TGTGCCAGCAGTTGGGACAGGGGGGACTATGGCTACACCTTC. Translated: CASSWDRGDYGYTF.

V gene TRBV10-1 combines with J gene TRBJ2-1; 9 bases match TRBD1. Germline V gene sequence: CDR1 WNHNN, CDR2 SYGVQD (reference sequence). The CDR3 extends over 13 amino acids. The ends lost 5 bases at V and 9 bases at J; junction bases unmatched: 5. Here the CDR3 DNA reads TGCGCCAGCAGTTCGGACAGGGGCAGTGAGCAGTTCTTC. Residues: CASSSDRGSEQFF.

The chain joins TRBV27 to TRBJ2-5; 9 bases align to TRBD1. CDR1 is MNHEY, CDR2 SMNVEV, per germline (reference sequence). The CDR3 covers 14 residues. CDR3: CVSKAGQGFPQQYF. The CDR3 DNA is TGTGTGAGCAAGGCGGGACAGGGATTTCCCCAGCAGTACTTC.

The rearrangement uses TRBV5-1 and TRBJ2-5, with 7 bases aligning to TRBD2. J gave up 11 bases and V 2 bases, and 18 bases lay outside the gene matches. CDR1 and CDR2 (germline): SGHRS, YFSETQ. The CDR3 consists of 16 residues. The CDR3 DNA follows: TGCGCCAGCAGCTTTTCGGCTAGCGGAAACAACAATGAGCAGTACTTC. Translating gives CASSFSASGNNNEQYF.

The chain carries TRBV7-2 and TRBJ1-5; 7 nucleotides agree with TRBD1. Trimming removed 4 bases from V and 6 bases from J; junction bases left unmatched: 9. Germline V gives CDR1 SGHTA, CDR2 FQGNSA. CDR3 length: 15 amino acids. The DNA for the CDR3 is TGTGCCAGCAGCTCCTACAGGGGTGGAGGTCAGCCCCAGCATTTT. This translates into CASSSYRGGGQPQHF.

This clonotype was observed a handful of times. The chain has TRBV20-1 and TRBJ2-5; tentatively, D is TRBD2 (5 bases). CDR3 length: 14 amino acids. The germline V gene has CDR1 DFQATT and CDR2 SNEGSKA (reference sequence). V lost 1 base and J lost 4, with 13 bases in between. The CDR3 bases are TGCAGTGCTAGAGTTTCCGGCGCGGGAGAGACCCAGTACTTC. This encodes CSARVSGAGETQYF.

This sequence joins TRBV20-1 and TRBJ1-4, with D hard to call. Trimming stripped 0 bases from V and 8 bases from J, with 10 bases between. The CDR3 has 13 amino acids. Germline-derived CDR1 and CDR2 are DFQATT and SNEGSKA (reference sequence). CDR3: CSARDTAKEKLFF. CDR3 coding DNA: TGCAGTGCTAGAGATACGGCGAAGGAAAAACTGTTTTTT.

The rearrangement links TRBV25-1 to TRBJ1-4; 12 bases fit TRBD1. With V trimmed by 3 bases and J by 3 bases, 8 bases remained unmatched. This CDR3 comprises 18 residues. Germline CDR1 MGHDK, CDR2 SYGVNS. The CDR3 nucleotides read TGTGCCAGCAGTGACGGGACAGGGGGCGCTGGCCCTAATGAAAAACTGTTTTTT. The encoded protein is CASSDGTGGAGPNEKLFF.

This clonotype was counted only a few times. The genes are TRBV20-1 and TRBJ2-2; unclear D gene. CDR3 length: 13 residues. The V and J ends lost 6 bases and 2 bases respectively, with 10 bases between them. Per germline, CDR1 DFQATT and CDR2 SNEGSKA (reference sequence). DNA of the CDR3: TGCAGTGCCACCCGAACCAACACCGGGGAGCTGTTTTTT. This gives the protein CSATRTNTGELFF.